Following are 10 T cell receptor beta chains from one sample sequenced in a study of CD8 T cells in ankylosing spondylitis. TCRdb processed the 5' RACE reads anew with MiXCR; each CDR3 protein has one entry. The sample has around 220,000 distinct CDR3 sequences, 10% to 13% seen once. Sequences were obtained from blood, either unsorted or a sorted T cell fraction (not recorded which). These receptors all come from a male donor with ankylosing spondylitis or in good health (not recorded which).

This clonotype was picked up many times. The chain joins TRBV24-1 to TRBJ1-2, with a tentative D call TRBD1 (5 bases). The CDR3 covers 15 residues. Germline V gives CDR1 KGHDR, CDR2 SFDVKD. Trimming shortened V by 7 bases and J by 3 bases, and 17 bases separated the two germline ends. For the CDR3, the DNA is TGTGCCACCAGCCGGGGCTCCCCCCAGGACTATGGCTACACCTTC. Translated: CATSRGSPQDYGYTF.

This rearrangement joins TRBV20-1 to TRBJ1-6, with a weak D call TRBD1 (6 bases). The CDR3 has 14 amino acids. V lost 5 bases and J lost 9, with 17 bases in between. Looked up from germline, CDR1 is DFQATT and CDR2 is SNEGSKA (reference sequence). The CDR3 spells CSAHLTGSGSPLHF. The DNA for the CDR3 is TGCAGTGCTCACCTCACAGGGAGCGGTTCACCCCTCCACTTT.

This clonotype was observed at least ten times. V gene TRBV5-1 combines with J gene TRBJ2-5; 7 nucleotides align to TRBD2. The ends lost 4 bases at V and 1 base at J; junction bases unmatched: 4. Germline V lookup: CDR1 SGHRS, CDR2 YFSETQ. The CDR3 length is 14 residues. The CDR3, as DNA: TGCGCCAGCAGCCAGGGAGGGGTCCAAGAGACCCAGTACTTC. Its translation: CASSQGGVQETQYF.

Ten or more counts support this clonotype. V usage is TRBV12-3 or TRBV12-4 and J usage is TRBJ1-1; D might be TRBD1 (6 bases). This CDR3 is built from 13 residues. Trimming took 6 bases from V and 4 from J, leaving 12 bases between them. The CDR3: CASRSGEVTEAFF. CDR3 in DNA: TGTGCCAGCAGATCAGGGGAAGTCACTGAAGCTTTCTTT.

This clonotype appeared many times. This sequence joins TRBV28 and TRBJ2-7; D is perhaps TRBD2 (5 bases). Trimming removed 2 bases at V and 4 bases at J, with 15 bases between. This CDR3 contains 15 residues. Germline V gene sequence: CDR1 MDHEN, CDR2 SYDVKM. CDR3 region: CASSLRGLDGYEQYF. CDR3 DNA sequence: TGTGCCAGCAGTTTACGAGGGCTCGATGGGTACGAGCAGTACTTC.

The rearrangement joins TRBV5-1 to TRBJ2-1; maybe TRBD1 (6 bases). Between the trimmed V and J ends, which lost 2 bases and 7 bases, there was a span of 13 bases. Germline V gene sequence: CDR1 SGHRS, CDR2 YFSETQ. The CDR3 sequence is 14 residues long. CDR3: CASSFAGAQNEQFF. The CDR3 DNA reads as TGCGCCAGCAGCTTTGCAGGGGCGCAAAATGAGCAGTTCTTC.

This clonotype was detected many times. The V call is TRBV12-3 or TRBV12-4, the J call TRBJ2-1; TRBD1 aligns across 7 bases. Trimming removed 6 bases from V and 1 base from J; junction bases left unmatched: 6. This CDR3 comprises 15 residues. The CDR3 protein is CASSRDRASYNEQFF. The CDR3 nucleotides read TGTGCCAGCAGCCGGGACAGAGCGTCCTACAATGAGCAGTTCTTC.

This clonotype was detected once. A read error may explain this, as a much larger clone is one base away. V and J are TRBV5-1 and TRBJ2-5; 7 positions agree with TRBD1. CDR3 length equals 13 residues. Germline CDR1 reads SGHRS; CDR2 reads YFSETQ. CDR3 amino acids: CTSCRDSQETQYF. The CDR3 region has the DNA TGCACCAGCTGCAGGGACAGCCAAGAGACCCAGTACTTC. Filled out from reference TRBV5-1 and TRBJ2-5, the complete variable domain reads KAGVTQTPRYLIKTRGQQVTLSCSPISGHRSVSWYQQTPGQGLQFLFEYFSETQRNKGNFPGRFSGRQFSNSRSEMNVSTLELGDSALYLCTSCRDSQETQYFGPGTRLLVL.

There are many counts of this clonotype. CDR3 amino acids: CASSGRDTQYF. The CDR3 DNA sequence: TGTGCCAGCAGCGGGCGGGATACGCAGTATTTT. V gene TRBV12-3 or TRBV12-4 combines with J gene TRBJ2-3; unclear D gene. The CDR3 loop spans 11 amino acids. Trimming left V 6 bases short and J 6 bases short, with 7 bases between.

This clonotype has just one count. A much larger clonotype is one base distant, so this may be a read error. J is TRBJ1-5 and V is TRBV5-1; the match to TRBD1 covers 7 bases. The CDR3 sequence is 14 residues long. Trimming at V came to 1 base and at J to 7 bases, leaving 5 bases not matched to a gene. Per the germline V gene, CDR1 is SGHRS and CDR2 is YFSETQ. The DNA of the CDR3 is TGCGCCAGCAGCTTGTCCGAGACAGGGCAGCCCCAGCATTTT. Translating gives CASSLSETGQPQHF.